The present entry profiles one TCR beta chain with its context. Its antigen is as yet unknown. The source of the sample is a study of shared clonotypes between healthy human individuals. Overall study results and limits: Read depth was anticipated to influence clonotype sharing among donors.

Germline loops: CDR1 MDHEN, CDR2 SYDVKM. CDR3 length: 13 residues. V was trimmed by 7 bases and J by 5 bases, leaving 12 bases between them. Per the authors' pipeline: Without quality scores, immunoSEQ junctional reads could not be filtered like full-length reads. This table comes from immunoSEQ multiplex PCR, and its TCRdb copy is limited to in-frame clones, with some not included. Clonal size and the V and J genes are those of that table, whereas D and trimming came from the DNA. Of approximately 620,000 clones detected, around 97% appear once; the ten largest clones hold around 0.057%. The chain employs TRBV28 and TRBJ2-1, with D perhaps being TRBD1 or TRBD2 (6 bases each). The source of this sequence is a woman aged 25 to 45 in good health. The sample was naive CD4+ T cells sorted from blood. Subset: CD45RA+ positively selected. The CDR3 here is CASTQGGNNEQFF. The CDR3 DNA is TGTGCCAGCACTCAAGGGGGGAACAATGAGCAGTTCTTC.